This T cell receptor (beta chain) is from a study of blood T cell repertoires in COVID-19. Data came from immunoSEQ multiplex PCR; TCRdb stores just in-frame clones and leaves some out. This sample has approximately 82,000 clones, with more than 75% found just once. With 2 bases removed from V and 0 bases from J, the gap between germline ends came to 14 bases. The CDR3 is 17 residues long. Germline V gene lookup returns CDR1 SSHAT and CDR2 FNYEAQ (reference sequence). This clonotype was obtained from a middle-aged man with active or convalescent COVID-19. The gene calls are TRBV7-7 and TRBJ2-1; TRBD1 is a possible D gene (6 bases). The sample was peripheral blood. The CDR3 loop is CASSLRTVSSSYNEQFF. The CDR3, as DNA: TGTGCCAGCAGCTTAAGGACAGTATCAAGCTCCTACAATGAGCAGTTCTTC.